Presented here are 28 T cell receptor beta chains from one specimen sequenced in a study of PD-1 blockade in classical Hodgkin lymphoma. Sequenced by immunoSEQ multiplex PCR; TCRdb stores in-frame clones only, minus some. The sample has about 27,000 clones; under 85% are singletons. Relapse after autologous stem cell transplantation occurred in every patient, and brentuximab vedotin exposure varied. The sample was peripheral blood mononuclear cells (PBMCs), taken before the second cycle of nivolumab. Receptors originate from a human donor with classical Hodgkin lymphoma.

J is TRBJ1-2 and V is TRBV5-6; no definite D call. Germline lookup yields CDR1 SGHDT and CDR2 YYEEEE. CDR3 length: 16 amino acids. V gave up 0 bases and J gave up 1 base, with 13 bases separating them. The CDR3 DNA follows: TGTGCCAGCAGCTTGGCGGAACAGTCGATTAACTATGGCTACACCTTC. This codes for CASSLAEQSINYGYTF.

This chain links TRBV19 with TRBJ1-5; D is ambiguous. The CDR3 sequence is 14 residues long. V was shortened by 3 bases and J by 3 bases, with 9 bases between the two germline ends. The V gene's germline CDR1 is LNHDA and CDR2 SQIVND (reference sequence). CDR3 in amino acids: CASSIADPNQPQHF. Here the CDR3 DNA reads TGTGCCAGTAGTATCGCGGACCCCAATCAGCCCCAGCATTTT.

The chain has TRBV28 and TRBJ1-4; no reliable D call. Trimming removed 6 bases at V and 4 bases at J, with 12 bases between. CDR3 length: 14 residues. The germline V gene encodes CDR1 MDHEN and CDR2 SYDVKM. The CDR3 region is CASSQRVINEKLFF. The DNA of the CDR3 is TGTGCCAGCAGCCAAAGAGTAATTAATGAAAAACTGTTTTTT.

V is TRBV7-8 and J is TRBJ2-3; 12 bases map to TRBD2. Losses at the gene ends were 5 bases for V and 0 bases for J; bases not matched to a gene: 9. This CDR3 region has 18 residues. Germline V gives CDR1 SGHVS, CDR2 FQNEAQ. The DNA of the CDR3 is TGTGCCAGCAGCCCCTCACCGGGACTAGCGGGTAGCACAGATACGCAGTATTTT. It is translated as CASSPSPGLAGSTDTQYF.

The rearrangement links TRBV9 to TRBJ1-1, with 7 bases lining up with TRBD1. Germline trimming cut 4 bases from V and 6 bases from J; bases unmatched to any gene: 9. Per the germline V gene, CDR1 is SGDLS and CDR2 is YYNGEE. The CDR3 sequence is 14 residues long. CDR3 loop: CASSPEGGSPEAFF. The CDR3 region has the DNA TGTGCCAGCAGCCCCGAAGGGGGCTCCCCTGAAGCTTTCTTT.

This clone has a handful of counts. The gene calls are TRBV19 and TRBJ1-6, with D possibly being TRBD1 (6 bases). V dropped 5 bases and J dropped 9 bases, with 23 bases sitting between them. The CDR3 sequence is 17 residues long. Looked up from germline, CDR1 is LNHDA and CDR2 is SQIVND (reference sequence). DNA of the CDR3: TGTGCCAGTAGTCCCTTTAGGGGGGGCGAGGGGAGTTCACCCCTCCACTTT. It translates to CASSPFRGGEGSSPLHF. The full variable domain, rest sourced from reference TRBV19 and TRBJ1-6, is DGGITQSPKYLFRKEGQNVTLSCEQNLNHDAMYWYRQDPGQGLRLIYYSQIVNDFQKGDIAEGYSVSREKKESFPLTVTSAQKNPTAFYLCASSPFRGGEGSSPLHFGNGTRLTVT.

A few counts support this clone. This sequence joins TRBV2 and TRBJ1-5; D gene ambiguous. The CDR3 is 14 amino acids. Germline lookup yields CDR1 SNHLY and CDR2 FYNNEI. V was pared by 1 base and J by 5 bases, with 9 bases between. The CDR3 sequence is CASSEDTSYQPQHF. The CDR3 nucleotides are TGTGCCAGCAGTGAAGACACCTCTTATCAGCCCCAGCATTTT.

J is TRBJ1-5 and V is TRBV6-5; no clear D gene. Trimming removed 7 bases at V and 0 bases at J, with 13 bases between. Germline CDR1 is MNHEY and CDR2 is SVGAGI. The CDR3 covers 15 residues. CDR3 residues: CASKRQTYSNQPQHF. CDR3 DNA: TGTGCCAGCAAACGTCAGACGTATAGCAATCAGCCCCAGCATTTT.

V and J are TRBV27 and TRBJ2-1, with TRBD2 as a possible D gene (5 bases). The germline CDR1 and CDR2 sequences are MNHEY and SMNVEV (reference sequence). CDR3 length equals 13 residues. Trimming stripped 8 bases from V and 6 bases from J, with 14 bases between. The CDR3 nucleotides are TGTGCCAGCCTCTCGGGGATTGGCAATGAGCAGTTCTTC. Amino acid sequence: CASLSGIGNEQFF.

This chain links TRBV7-3 with TRBJ1-2, with TRBD1 matching over 9 bases. The CDR3 sequence is 14 residues long. The V gene end was trimmed by 6 bases and the J gene end by 5 bases; junction bases not matched to a gene: 7. Germline CDR1 reads SGHTA; CDR2 reads FQGTGA. The CDR3 reads CASSPTGTGYGYTF. The CDR3, as DNA: TGTGCCAGCAGTCCTACCGGGACAGGGTATGGCTACACCTTC. Drawing the rest from reference TRBV7-3 and TRBJ1-2, the complete variable domain is GAGVSQTPSNKVTEKGKYVELRCDPISGHTALYWYRQSLGQGPEFLIYFQGTGAADDSGLPNDRFFAVRPEGSVSTLKIQRTERGDSAVYLCASSPTGTGYGYTFGSGTRLTVV.

The CDR3 protein is CASSLGTGGNNGYTF. The CDR3, as DNA: TGTGCCAGCTCACTCGGGACAGGGGGAAATAATGGCTACACCTTC. The J gene is TRBJ1-2, the V gene TRBV18, with 11 bases identical to TRBD1. CDR3 length: 15 residues. Unmatched junction bases numbered 7, after V lost 4 bases and J lost 6 bases. The germline V gene has CDR1 KGHSH and CDR2 LQKENI.

The CDR3 DNA sequence: TGTGCCAGCAGTTACGGCGGGGGGAACACCGGGGAGCTGTTTTTT. It codes for CASSYGGGNTGELFF. The chain employs TRBV6-5 and TRBJ2-2; 7 positions agree with TRBD2. V gave up 2 bases and J gave up 1 base; unmatched junction bases: 1. Per the germline V gene, CDR1 is MNHEY and CDR2 is SVGAGI. This CDR3 is built from 15 residues.

This sequence joins TRBV29-1 and TRBJ2-7; D remains unclear. The CDR3 runs 12 residues. Trimming pared 5 bases from V and 2 bases from J, leaving 10 bases between. Per the germline V gene, CDR1 is SQVTM and CDR2 is ANQGSEA. Here the CDR3 DNA reads TGCAGCGTTTGGACCCAAACCTACGAGCAGTACTTC. Protein product: CSVWTQTYEQYF.

The chain links TRBV7-8 to TRBJ1-2; TRBD1 matches 7 bases. The V and J ends lost 5 bases and 2 bases, in that order; junction bases with no gene match: 8. The CDR3 length is 15 residues. The germline gives CDR1 SGHVS, CDR2 FQNEAQ. The CDR3 sequence is CASSPRQGQNYGYTF. The CDR3 coding sequence is TGTGCCAGCAGCCCACGACAGGGACAAAACTATGGCTACACCTTC.

V and J are TRBV19 and TRBJ2-1, with D perhaps TRBD2 (6 bases). The length of the CDR3 is 14 residues. With 3 bases removed from V and 3 bases from J, the gap between germline ends came to 9 bases. Germline CDR1 reads LNHDA; CDR2 reads SQIVND (reference sequence). CDR3 region: CASSIAGIYNEQFF. The CDR3 DNA is TGTGCCAGTAGTATTGCGGGGATCTACAATGAGCAGTTCTTC.

This rearrangement joins TRBV11-1 to TRBJ2-6; weak D call: TRBD2 (6 bases). This CDR3 is built from 18 residues. With 1 base removed from V and 1 base from J, the gap between germline ends came to 14 bases. Per the germline V gene, CDR1 is SGHAT and CDR2 is FQDESV (reference sequence). The CDR3, as DNA: TGTGCCAGCAGCTTAGGGTGGAGGGTAGGGTCTGGGGCCAACGTCCTGACTTTC. It translates to CASSLGWRVGSGANVLTF.

The genes are TRBV28 and TRBJ1-4, with TRBD1 matching 8 bases. The junction had 10 bases not matched to a gene; V was cut back by 6 bases and J by 10 bases. The germline gives CDR1 MDHEN, CDR2 SYDVKM. CDR3 size: 14 residues. The CDR3 sequence is CASRVSQGAGKLFF. In nucleotides, the CDR3 is TGTGCCAGCAGAGTCTCTCAGGGGGCAGGAAAACTGTTTTTT.

The chain employs TRBV27 and TRBJ1-5; 7 positions match TRBD1. V gave up 2 bases and J gave up 0 bases; unmatched junction bases: 13. The CDR3 runs to 19 residues. CDR1 is MNHEY, CDR2 SMNVEV, per germline (reference sequence). The CDR3 DNA sequence: TGTGCCAGCAGTTTAAAGTGGGAGGGACAGCTCTATAGCAATCAGCCCCAGCATTTT. It specifies CASSLKWEGQLYSNQPQHF.

The chain joins TRBV2 to TRBJ1-6; 8 bases align to TRBD1. This CDR3 comprises 15 residues. The V segment lost 5 bases and the J segment 6 bases; nucleotides outside the gene matches: 6. Germline-derived CDR1 and CDR2 are SNHLY and FYNNEI. The CDR3 region is CASSFRTGTNSPLHF. The CDR3 DNA sequence: TGTGCCAGCAGTTTTAGGACAGGGACTAATTCACCCCTCCACTTT.

This chain joins TRBV7-8 and TRBJ1-4; TRBD1 matches at 8 bases. Germline V gives CDR1 SGHVS, CDR2 FQNEAQ. The CDR3 covers 16 residues. The ends lost 2 bases at V and 5 bases at J; junction bases unmatched: 7. CDR3 coding DNA: TGTGCCAGCAGCTTATTCTTGGGACAGGAGAATGAAAAACTGTTTTTT. Its translation is CASSLFLGQENEKLFF.

This rearrangement joins TRBV7-2 to TRBJ2-5; no firm D call. The CDR3 is made up of 14 amino acids. Germline assignment: CDR1 SGHTA and CDR2 FQGNSA. Trimming left V 3 bases short and J 1 base short, with 9 bases between. The CDR3 DNA sequence: TGTGCCAGCAGCTTCTCTCACGGCCAAGAGACCCAGTACTTC. This translates into CASSFSHGQETQYF.

The CDR3 sequence is CASSLEGGNEQFF. The CDR3 nucleotides are TGTGCCAGCAGCTTAGAAGGGGGCAATGAGCAGTTCTTC. V gene TRBV7-6 combines with J gene TRBJ2-1, with D tentatively TRBD1 (6 bases). V was shortened by 1 base and J by 6 bases, with 7 bases between the two germline ends. The CDR3 runs to 13 residues. In germline, CDR1 is SGHVS, CDR2 FNYEAQ.

V gene TRBV11-3 combines with J gene TRBJ1-3; D is unresolved. CDR3 size: 18 residues. The V and J ends lost 0 bases and 0 bases respectively, with 15 bases between them. Germline lookup yields CDR1 SGHNT and CDR2 YENEEA. This chain's CDR3 is CASSLDQGGSSSGNTIYF. Written as DNA, the CDR3 is TGTGCCAGCAGCTTAGATCAAGGAGGATCCAGCTCTGGAAACACCATATATTTT. Full variable domain (rest looked up from reference TRBV11-3 and TRBJ1-3): EAGVVQSPRYKIIEKKQPVAFWCNPISGHNTLYWYLQNLGQGPELLIRYENEEAVDDSQLPKDRFSAERLKGVDSTLKIQPAELGDSAVYLCASSLDQGGSSSGNTIYFGEGSWLTVV.

The CDR3 DNA reads TGTGCCAGCAGCCCTAGGAGCGGGGGTGGGGGAGAGACCCAGTACTTC. Translated: CASSPRSGGGGETQYF. The chain employs TRBV7-6 and TRBJ2-5, with 8 bases aligning to TRBD2. Trimming took 5 bases from V and 4 from J; bases not matched to a gene: 12. The length of the CDR3 is 16 residues. The V gene's germline CDR1 is SGHVS and CDR2 FNYEAQ.

V and J are TRBV7-2 and TRBJ2-2; D not resolved. This CDR3 spans 16 amino acids. Germline CDR1 and CDR2: SGHTA and FQGNSA. Trimming removed 7 bases from V and 1 base from J, with 16 bases in between. The CDR3 reads CASTPGMTVNTGELFF. Written as DNA, the CDR3 is TGTGCCAGCACCCCGGGTATGACGGTGAACACCGGGGAGCTGTTTTTT.

The chain carries TRBV18 and TRBJ1-3; possibly TRBD1 for D (5 bases). Trimming pared 5 bases from V and 2 bases from J, leaving 16 bases between. Germline CDR1 KGHSH, CDR2 LQKENI. This CDR3 contains 16 residues. The chain's CDR3 is CASSKSGDGPGNTIYF. As DNA, the CDR3 is TGTGCCAGCTCAAAAAGTGGGGACGGTCCTGGAAACACCATATATTTT.

This clone has only one observation. V is TRBV6-6 and J is TRBJ1-4, with 8 bases matching TRBD1. Trimming removed 9 bases from V and 8 bases from J; junction bases left unmatched: 5. The V gene's germline CDR1 is MNHNY and CDR2 SVGAGI (reference sequence). The CDR3 totals 12 residues. The CDR3 coding sequence is TGTGCCAGTTCGGACAGGGCGGAAAAACTGTTTTTT. This gives the protein CASSDRAEKLFF.

This clone was counted a single time. The chain employs TRBV29-1 and TRBJ1-1; D is undetermined. V was cut by 1 base and J by 4 bases, with 16 bases left in between. CDR1 SQVTM and CDR2 ANQGSEA come from the germline V gene. CDR3 length: 15 residues. CDR3 sequence reads: CSVEGPATRGTEAFF. The CDR3 DNA reads TGCAGCGTTGAAGGTCCGGCCACGCGGGGCACTGAAGCTTTCTTT.